The clone carrying this TCR beta chain occurred many times. Its antigen is not identified. These data belong to a study of T cells in Graves' hyperthyroidism and ophthalmopathy. Regarding the study as a whole: Among clonotypes expanded in thyroid above 0.001, most were also found in blood. Classification by a 13 V-J model distinguished ophthalmopathy from stable hyperthyroidism.

Out of over 9 ml of fresh peripheral blood came the PBMCs. Researchers amplified the TCR beta CDR3 regions from RNA transcripts. During a first-round RT-PCR of the TCR CDR3, the HTBI primer set was used. TCRdb reprocessed the multiplex PCR reads with MiXCR, giving one entry per CDR3 protein. The sample holds under 550,000 distinct CDR3 sequences, just under 20% seen once. The TCR sequence derives from a man aged 40-50 years with Graves' ophthalmopathy. Input material: blood.

CDR3: CASTRDRGEKLFF. In DNA, the CDR3 is TGTGCCAGCACCCGGGACAGGGGTGAAAAACTGTTTTTT. This rearrangement joins TRBV6-1 to TRBJ1-4; 10 bases match TRBD1. The germline gives CDR1 MNHNS, CDR2 SASEGT. The length of the CDR3 is 13 residues. Trimming removed 7 bases from V and 7 bases from J; junction bases left unmatched: 3.